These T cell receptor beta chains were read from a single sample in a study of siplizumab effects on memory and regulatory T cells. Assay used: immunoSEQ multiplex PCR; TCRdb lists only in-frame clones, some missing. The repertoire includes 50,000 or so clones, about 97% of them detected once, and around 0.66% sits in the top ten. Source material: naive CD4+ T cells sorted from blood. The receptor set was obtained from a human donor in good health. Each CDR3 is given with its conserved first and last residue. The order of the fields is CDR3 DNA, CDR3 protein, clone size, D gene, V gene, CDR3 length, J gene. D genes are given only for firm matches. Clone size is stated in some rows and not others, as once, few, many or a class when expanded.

CDR3nt: TGCGCCAGCAGCTCGCCTCCTACGGGGATTGAGCAGTTCTTC
CDR3aa: CASSSPPTGIEQFF
abundance: .
d_gene: .
v_gene: TRBV4-1
len: 14
j_gene: TRBJ2-1

CDR3nt: TGTGCCATCAGTGAGGTAGCGGGAGTAAACGAGCAGTACTTC
CDR3aa: CAISEVAGVNEQYF
abundance: once
d_gene: TRBD2
v_gene: TRBV10-3
len: 14
j_gene: TRBJ2-7

CDR3nt: TGTGCCAGCATCCTAACAGACAGGGGAGAGACCCAGTACTTC
CDR3aa: CASILTDRGETQYF
abundance: .
d_gene: TRBD1
v_gene: TRBV6-6
len: 14
j_gene: TRBJ2-5

CDR3nt: TGTGCCAGCAGTTTAAGGTTAGCGGGAGGCGAGCAGTACTTC
CDR3aa: CASSLRLAGGEQYF
abundance: .
d_gene: TRBD2
v_gene: TRBV27
len: 14
j_gene: TRBJ2-7

CDR3nt: TGTGCCAGCAGCGGACTAGCGGGAGAAGAGACCCAGTACTTC
CDR3aa: CASSGLAGEETQYF
abundance: .
d_gene: TRBD2
v_gene: TRBV5-3
len: 14
j_gene: TRBJ2-5

CDR3nt: TGCGCCAGCAGCTTGGACGTGGGGCAAGAGACCCAGTACTTC
CDR3aa: CASSLDVGQETQYF
abundance: .
d_gene: .
v_gene: TRBV5-1
len: 14
j_gene: TRBJ2-5

CDR3nt: TGCAGCGTTGAAGTTACCGACCAACTGTTTTTT
CDR3aa: CSVEVTDQLFF
abundance: .
d_gene: .
v_gene: TRBV29-1
len: 11
j_gene: TRBJ1-4

CDR3nt: TGTGCCAGTTCAGGACAGGGAGCGATTCAGCCCCAGCATTTT
CDR3aa: CASSGQGAIQPQHF
abundance: .
d_gene: TRBD1
v_gene: TRBV19
len: 14
j_gene: TRBJ1-5

CDR3nt: TGTGCCAGCACCATCCGAAGGGGGCAATTCGGGGAGCTGTTTTTT
CDR3aa: CASTIRRGQFGELFF
abundance: .
d_gene: TRBD1
v_gene: TRBV6-1
len: 15
j_gene: TRBJ2-2

CDR3nt: TGTGCCAGCTCACCAGGGGCGCACACTGAAGCTTTCTTT
CDR3aa: CASSPGAHTEAFF
abundance: .
d_gene: .
v_gene: TRBV18
len: 13
j_gene: TRBJ1-1

CDR3nt: TGTGCCACCAGCAGAGCCACAAACATTCAGTACTTC
CDR3aa: CATSRATNIQYF
abundance: once
d_gene: .
v_gene: TRBV15
len: 12
j_gene: TRBJ2-4

CDR3nt: TGTGCCAGCAGCCGGGACACTGAAGCTTTCTTT
CDR3aa: CASSRDTEAFF
abundance: .
d_gene: .
v_gene: TRBV6-1
len: 11
j_gene: TRBJ1-1

CDR3nt: TGTGCCAGCAGCTACCGGGACAGTAATGAAAAACTGTTTTTT
CDR3aa: CASSYRDSNEKLFF
abundance: .
d_gene: TRBD1
v_gene: TRBV7-9
len: 14
j_gene: TRBJ1-4

CDR3nt: TGTGCCAGCACCGGATCGCGGGAGGCCCGGGACGAGCAGTACTTC
CDR3aa: CASTGSREARDEQYF
abundance: .
d_gene: TRBD2
v_gene: TRBV6-6
len: 15
j_gene: TRBJ2-7

CDR3nt: TGTGCCAGCAGAACTAAGGGGGTCAATGAGCAGTTCTTC
CDR3aa: CASRTKGVNEQFF
abundance: .
d_gene: .
v_gene: TRBV28
len: 13
j_gene: TRBJ2-1

CDR3nt: TGTGCCAGCAGCCCAGATATACTAGATACGCAGTATTTT
CDR3aa: CASSPDILDTQYF
abundance: .
d_gene: .
v_gene: TRBV7-3
len: 13
j_gene: TRBJ2-3

CDR3nt: TGTGCCACCAGCAGAGGTACAGGAAATTCACCCCTCCACTTT
CDR3aa: CATSRGTGNSPLHF
abundance: .
d_gene: .
v_gene: TRBV15
len: 14
j_gene: TRBJ1-6

CDR3nt: TGTGCCAGTATTCCCCCTCAAAACACCGGGGAGCTGTTTTTT
CDR3aa: CASIPPQNTGELFF
abundance: .
d_gene: .
v_gene: TRBV19
len: 14
j_gene: TRBJ2-2

CDR3nt: TGTGCCAGTATTGACGGATTTTATAGCAATCAGCCCCAGCATTTT
CDR3aa: CASIDGFYSNQPQHF
abundance: once
d_gene: .
v_gene: TRBV6-1
len: 15
j_gene: TRBJ1-5

CDR3nt: TGCGCCAGCAGCTTGGTCACAGGGGAGACCCAGTACTTC
CDR3aa: CASSLVTGETQYF
abundance: .
d_gene: .
v_gene: TRBV5-1
len: 13
j_gene: TRBJ2-5

CDR3nt: TGTGCCATCAGCCCTGACAGGTCTGGAAACACCATATATTTT
CDR3aa: CAISPDRSGNTIYF
abundance: .
d_gene: .
v_gene: TRBV10-3
len: 14
j_gene: TRBJ1-3

CDR3nt: TGTGCCAGCAGCTTAGATAGTAGCGGGAGAGGCGGGCGGCAGTTCTTC
CDR3aa: CASSLDSSGRGGRQFF
abundance: .
d_gene: TRBD2
v_gene: TRBV7-2
len: 16
j_gene: TRBJ2-1

CDR3nt: TGTGCCAGCAGCCCCACCCGGACTAGCGGGAGGGGCGATACGCAGTATTTT
CDR3aa: CASSPTRTSGRGDTQYF
abundance: once
d_gene: TRBD2
v_gene: TRBV7-3
len: 17
j_gene: TRBJ2-3

CDR3nt: TGTGCCAGCAGTTTTACGCGGGTTCAGGCTGGAAACACCATATATTTT
CDR3aa: CASSFTRVQAGNTIYF
abundance: once
d_gene: .
v_gene: TRBV7-2
len: 16
j_gene: TRBJ1-3

CDR3nt: TGTGCCAGTAGTATAACGACTAGCGGTCGTTCCTACAATGAGCAGTTCTTC
CDR3aa: CASSITTSGRSYNEQFF
abundance: .
d_gene: TRBD2
v_gene: TRBV19
len: 17
j_gene: TRBJ2-1

CDR3nt: TGTGCCAGCAGTGCACAATCAGGGGTCAATCAGCCCCAGCATTTT
CDR3aa: CASSAQSGVNQPQHF
abundance: once
d_gene: .
v_gene: TRBV6-1
len: 15
j_gene: TRBJ1-5

CDR3nt: TGTGCCTCATCTCAGGAGCGAGATAACTATGGCTACACCTTC
CDR3aa: CASSQERDNYGYTF
abundance: .
d_gene: .
v_gene: TRBV10-3
len: 14
j_gene: TRBJ1-2